This T cell receptor (beta chain) was observed in a study of blood T cells in healthy people across ages. Study-level points and caveats: Naive CD4+ cells and diversity were both higher in long-lived donors than in aged donors. TCR beta diversity per million T cells fell roughly linearly with age.

The study drew donors from healthy Caucasian individuals in Russia aged roughly 6 to 90. The CDR3 is made up of 15 amino acids. Trimming stripped 6 bases from V and 4 bases from J, with 17 bases between. Germline values: CDR1 SEHNR, CDR2 FQNEAQ (reference sequence). PCR was performed a second time for roughly 7 to 12 cycles using a sample-barcoded 5' primer and a J-beta primer mix. Every sample returned 2.5 million or more CDR3-containing paired-end reads. TCRdb reprocessed the 5' RACE reads via MiXCR and lists one record per CDR3 protein. The sample shows some 690,000 distinct CDR3 sequences, approximately 22% of them seen only once. On this clonotype itself: Its antigen is still unknown.

Source material: blood. This sequence was found in a man aged 65 to 85 in good health. The rearrangement links TRBV7-9 to TRBJ2-3; no clear D. The CDR3 DNA sequence: TGTGCCAGCAGAACAGACGTCCTCTTAGCAGATACGCAGTATTTT. Translating gives CASRTDVLLADTQYF.